These T cell receptor beta chains were read from a single sample in a study of CD8+ T cells in alopecia areata. The table came from immunoSEQ multiplex PCR; TCRdb's copy has only in-frame clones and leaves some out. This repertoire shows some 240,000 clones, less than 75% found once; its top ten account for around 1.5%. This specimen consisted of CD4+ T cells sorted from blood, obtained at week 4, from a patient treated with tofacitinib. Source of these receptors: a human donor with alopecia areata. The CDR3 runs from the conserved cysteine through the conserved F or W. A D gene is named only where the DNA matches it firmly. Some rows have no size entry. The others give once, few or many, or a class for an expanded clone.

clone size,D gene,CDR3 length,J gene,V gene,CDR3 DNA,CDR3 protein
NA,NA,17,TRBJ1-1,TRBV25-1,TGTGCCAGCAGTGAAATAGGTCAGGGGAGGATGAACACTGAAGCTTTCTTT,CASSEIGQGRMNTEAFF
few,NA,14,TRBJ1-3,TRBV27,TGTGCCAGTTCTCGGGGCTTCTCTGGAAACACCATATATTTT,CASSRGFSGNTIYF
NA,NA,14,TRBJ1-1,TRBV7-2,TGTGCCAGCAGCTTTCAGGGGCGGGTCACTGAAGCTTTCTTT,CASSFQGRVTEAFF
few,TRBD2,15,TRBJ2-7,TRBV19,TGTGCCAGTAGTATTGGCCCGGGGGGGACTTTCGAGCAGTACTTC,CASSIGPGGTFEQYF
NA,TRBD2,15,TRBJ2-3,TRBV9,TGTGCCAGCAGCCGAGGCGGGGGTTTCACAGATACGCAGTATTTT,CASSRGGGFTDTQYF
NA,TRBD1,14,TRBJ1-1,TRBV29-1,TGCAGCGTTGGCCTCGGGACAGGTCACACTGAAGCTTTCTTT,CSVGLGTGHTEAFF
NA,NA,13,TRBJ1-1,TRBV15,TGTGCCACCAGCAGAGATTTTAGGGGTGAAGCTTTCTTT,CATSRDFRGEAFF
once,TRBD2,15,TRBJ2-3,TRBV29-1,TGCAGCGCCGCCGGGGGGGGGCGAAGCACAGATACGCAGTATTTT,CSAAGGGRSTDTQYF
medium-sized,NA,10,TRBJ2-1,TRBV29-1,TGCAGCGTTGTGTACAATGAGCAGTTCTTC,CSVVYNEQFF
NA,NA,13,TRBJ2-1,TRBV11-2,TGTGCCAGCAGCAAGACCCAGAAGGATGAGCAGTTCTTC,CASSKTQKDEQFF